These T cell receptor beta chains were read from a single sample in a study of response to subunit inactivated influenza vaccine. TCRdb re-analysed the RT-PCR reads in MiXCR, keeping a single row per CDR3 protein. The sample holds hundreds of thousands of distinct CDR3 sequences; roughly 14% are singletons and the top ten take approximately 10%. The input for sequencing was PBMCs from blood, taken approximately 12 days after vaccination. The receptor source for this set is a man in his fifties or sixties who received an inactivated influenza vaccine. Both conserved end residues are part of each CDR3. Each record gives: CDR3 length, V gene, D gene, clone size, J gene, CDR3 DNA, CDR3 protein. A D gene is named only where the DNA matches it firmly. A clone size is listed for some rows: how often the clone was seen (once, few, many), or a class if it is expanded.

14	TRBV20-1	TRBD2	many	TRBJ2-3	TGCAGTGCTTTAGCGGGGGGGCGTACAGATACGCAGTATTTT	CSALAGGRTDTQYF
16	TRBV7-8	TRBD2	few	TRBJ2-1	TGTGCCAGCAGCAACCCCGGGACTAGCGGGAGTCATGAGCAGTTCTTC	CASSNPGTSGSHEQFF
15	TRBV6-1	-	few	TRBJ1-2	TGTGCCAGCACCCCGGGGAACAGACGTACCTATGGCTACACCTTC	CASTPGNRRTYGYTF
14	TRBV9	-	few	TRBJ1-4	TGTGCCAGCGGGCCGACGGCAACTAATGAAAAACTGTTTTTT	CASGPTATNEKLFF
14	TRBV28	-	-	TRBJ2-7	TGTGCCAGCAGCTCGCGAGGACAGCCAGGCGAGCAGTACTTC	CASSSRGQPGEQYF
16	TRBV25-1	TRBD1	-	TRBJ1-4	TGTGCCAGCAGTCACCCCGCCGGGACAGGGTTTTTAGAACTGTTTTTT	CASSHPAGTGFLELFF
14	TRBV4-3	-	-	TRBJ2-1	TGCGCCAGCAGCCAAGGGGACTCTTACAATGAGCAGTTCTTC	CASSQGDSYNEQFF
15	TRBV7-3	TRBD2	-	TRBJ2-1	TGTGCCAGCAGCACTAGCGGGAGAATCGGGAATGAGCAGTTCTTC	CASSTSGRIGNEQFF
18	TRBV11-1	TRBD1	few	TRBJ2-1	TGTGCCAGCAGCTACCCGGAGGGACGCGGGACAGGGATCAATGAGCAGTTCTTC	CASSYPEGRGTGINEQFF
15	TRBV15	-	few	TRBJ2-7	TGTGCCACCAGCAGAGATCTCCACGGATCCTACGAGCAGTACTTC	CATSRDLHGSYEQYF
15	TRBV6-4	-	few	TRBJ2-7	TGTGCCAGCAGTGACTCGATGTGGCAGTACGGCGAGCAGTACTTC	CASSDSMWQYGEQYF
13	TRBV13	-	-	TRBJ2-1	TGTGCCAGCAGCGGGGGGTTACACAATGAGCAGTTCTTC	CASSGGLHNEQFF
15	TRBV20-1	TRBD2	-	TRBJ2-3	TGCAGTGCTAGAGATCCCACTAGCGGGTTAAATACGCAGTATTTT	CSARDPTSGLNTQYF